Listed here are 18 T cell receptor beta chains from one sample, sequenced in a study of blood T cells in healthy people across ages. Then a second PCR, running roughly 6 to 12 cycles, was carried out with a sample-barcoded 5' primer and a J-beta primer mix. Via MiXCR, TCRdb re-called the 5' RACE reads, giving one row per CDR3 protein. The table shows about 690,000 distinct CDR3 sequences, with approximately 40% occurring only once. The sequenced material came from blood. The receptors stem from a man older than 75 in good health.

The CDR3 sequence: CASSPRTRSPLHF. The CDR3 DNA is TGTGCCAGCAGCCCTCGGACGAGGTCACCCCTCCACTTT. The chain uses TRBV7-2 and TRBJ1-6; D unclear. Germline lookup yields CDR1 SGHTA and CDR2 FQGNSA. Trimming took 5 bases from V and 10 from J, leaving 12 bases between them. The CDR3 is 13 residues long.

V usage is TRBV5-1 and J usage is TRBJ1-5; 8 nucleotides line up with TRBD1. CDR1 and CDR2 from the germline V gene are SGHRS and YFSETQ. Trimming at V came to 4 bases and at J to 4 bases, leaving 7 bases not matched to a gene. The CDR3 is made up of 15 amino acids. The CDR3 region has the DNA TGCGCCAGCAGCATCGGGACAGGCAGTAATCAGCCCCAGCATTTT. Translating it yields CASSIGTGSNQPQHF.

The chain employs TRBV20-1 and TRBJ2-2; D may be TRBD1 (7 bases). Germline-derived CDR1 and CDR2 are DFQATT and SNEGSKA (reference sequence). V lost 4 bases to trimming and J lost 7 bases, with 16 bases between them. The CDR3 length is 14 residues. The CDR3 region has the DNA TGCAGTGCTACTTACAGGGGAGGAGGCGGGGAGCTGTTTTTT. Amino acids: CSATYRGGGGELFF.

The chain's CDR3 is CASSATGPNTEAFF. The DNA of the CDR3 is TGTGCCAGCAGTGCCACGGGGCCGAACACTGAAGCTTTCTTT. The chain links TRBV9 to TRBJ1-1; tentatively, D is TRBD1 (5 bases). Germline CDR1 and CDR2: SGDLS and YYNGEE. V was trimmed by 5 bases and J by 1 base, leaving 12 bases between them. This CDR3 comprises 14 residues.

To note about this clonotype: This could be a read error, since a much larger clone is one nucleotide away. The rearrangement joins TRBV9 to TRBJ2-1; D uncertain. Germline V gene lookup returns CDR1 SGDLS and CDR2 YYNGEE. There are 14 residues in the CDR3. V dropped 3 bases and J dropped 10 bases, with 17 bases sitting between them. CDR3 loop: CASSATANSYEQFF. In nucleotides, the CDR3 is TGTGCCAGCAGCGCAACAGCGAACTCCTACGAGCAGTTCTTC.

This clonotype was seen more than once but under ten times. The V gene is TRBV20-1, the J gene TRBJ2-5; no reliable D call. This CDR3 has 12 amino acids. Trimming stripped 5 bases from V and 11 bases from J, with 18 bases between. CDR1 DFQATT and CDR2 SNEGSKA come from the germline V gene (reference sequence). CDR3 in amino acids: CSASPPEYGQYF. The CDR3 DNA sequence: TGCAGTGCTTCACCGCCAGAGTACGGTCAGTACTTC.

This clonotype was counted only a few times. The rearrangement links TRBV7-2 to TRBJ2-7; the match to TRBD2 covers 11 bases. Germline values: CDR1 SGHTA, CDR2 FQGNSA. The V and J ends lost 4 bases and 7 bases, in that order; junction bases with no gene match: 9. The CDR3 is 15 residues long. DNA for the CDR3: TGTGCCAGCAGCTACGCTCTAGCGGGAGGAGGAGAGCAGTACTTC. Amino acid sequence: CASSYALAGGGEQYF.

The J gene is TRBJ2-3, the V gene TRBV5-1, with no clear D. V dropped 6 bases and J dropped 0 bases, with 8 bases sitting between them. The germline gives CDR1 SGHRS, CDR2 YFSETQ. The length of the CDR3 is 13 residues. The CDR3 loop is CASNPGSTDTQYF. Written as DNA, the CDR3 is TGCGCCAGCAACCCTGGGAGCACAGATACGCAGTATTTT.

This chain links TRBV6-2 or TRBV6-3 with TRBJ2-1, with TRBD1 matching over 7 bases. Germline CDR1 reads MNHEY; CDR2 reads SVGEGT. Trimming cost V 8 bases and J 4 bases; bases outside gene matches: 8. This CDR3 is built from 14 residues. The CDR3 spells CASGEGQPYNEQFF. DNA of the CDR3: TGTGCCAGCGGAGAGGGACAGCCTTACAATGAGCAGTTCTTC.

Only a few counts were recorded for this clonotype. The rearrangement joins TRBV2 to TRBJ2-7; 8 bases agree with TRBD1. There are 14 residues in the CDR3. The V gene's germline CDR1 is SNHLY and CDR2 FYNNEI. The junction had 8 bases not matched to a gene; V was cut back by 10 bases and J by 0 bases. CDR3 residues: CATTRDRNSYEQYF. CDR3 DNA: TGTGCCACAACCCGGGACAGGAACTCCTACGAGCAGTACTTC. Combining the CDR3 with reference TRBV2 and TRBJ2-7 gives the whole variable domain EPEVTQTPSHQVTQMGQEVILRCVPISNHLYFYWYRQILGQKVEFLVSFYNNEISEKSEIFDDQFSVERPDGSNFTLKIRSTKLEDSAMYFCATTRDRNSYEQYFGPGTRLTVT.

V gene TRBV6-1 combines with J gene TRBJ1-1, with D tentatively TRBD1 (6 bases). The V end was cut by 6 bases, the J end by 4 bases, with 27 bases between. Germline V gene data show CDR1 as MNHNS and CDR2 as SASEGT. CDR3 size: 18 residues. The chain's CDR3 is CASRGFGGARTVGTEAFF. The CDR3 region has the DNA TGTGCCAGCAGGGGTTTCGGAGGGGCGAGGACAGTAGGCACTGAAGCTTTCTTT.

This rearrangement joins TRBV7-2 to TRBJ1-6; D may be TRBD1 (5 bases). The CDR3 is made up of 16 amino acids. V dropped 1 base and J dropped 5 bases, with 12 bases sitting between them. Germline V gene sequence: CDR1 SGHTA, CDR2 FQGNSA. Here the CDR3 DNA reads TGTGCCAGCAGCTTAGTCGCCAGGGTGAATAATTCACCCCTCCACTTT. This encodes CASSLVARVNNSPLHF. Full variable domain (remainder filled in from reference TRBV7-2 and TRBJ1-6): GAGVSQSPSNKVTEKGKDVELRCDPISGHTALYWYRQSLGQGLEFLIYFQGNSAPDKSGLPSDRFSAERTGGSVSTLTIQRTQQEDSAVYLCASSLVARVNNSPLHFGNGTRLTVT.

This chain connects TRBV6-1 to TRBJ2-7; tentative D call: TRBD2 (6 bases). Trimming shortened V by 0 bases and J by 2 bases, and 11 bases separated the two germline ends. This CDR3 spans 15 amino acids. Germline V gene data show CDR1 as MNHNS and CDR2 as SASEGT. CDR3 in DNA: TGTGCCAGCAGTGAAGCTTGGAGGGATCCCTACGAGCAGTACTTC. This encodes CASSEAWRDPYEQYF.

CDR3 sequence: CASSYRGPAEGYTF. The CDR3 nucleotides are TGTGCCAGCAGTTACAGGGGCCCGGCGGAAGGCTACACCTTC. This chain joins TRBV6-2 or TRBV6-3 and TRBJ1-2, with D perhaps matching TRBD1 (5 bases). The CDR3 runs 14 residues. The germline V gene has CDR1 MNHEY and CDR2 SVGEGT. V was clipped by 2 bases and J by 8 bases, with 15 bases between them.

With respect to this clonotype: At one of its ends the junction is not consistent with the germline gene, which may arise from a read error. CDR3 nucleotides: TGTACCAGCAGTGATACTCTCCGACAGACACTTAACTATGGCTACACCTTC. Residues: CTSSDTLRQTLNYGYTF. This chain links TRBV6-1 with TRBJ1-2, with D possibly being TRBD1 (5 bases). The CDR3 loop spans 17 amino acids. CDR1 and CDR2 from the germline V gene are MNHNS and SASEGT.

This clonotype appeared a few times. The chain combines TRBV10-3 with TRBJ1-4; D perhaps matches TRBD1 (6 bases). The CDR3 consists of 12 residues. The V and J ends lost 6 bases and 8 bases respectively, with 10 bases between them. The germline CDR1 and CDR2 sequences are ENHRY and SYGVKD. CDR3: CAISEGGEKLFF. CDR3 coding DNA: TGTGCCATCAGCGAAGGGGGGGAAAAACTGTTTTTT.

The rearrangement uses TRBV29-1 and TRBJ2-3, with TRBD2 matching 8 bases. Germline CDR1 and CDR2: SQVTM and ANQGSEA. Trimming cost V 4 bases and J 3 bases; bases outside gene matches: 3. The CDR3 is 13 residues long. CDR3 sequence reads: CSVVTSGTDTQYF. CDR3 coding DNA: TGCAGCGTTGTAACTAGCGGAACAGATACGCAGTATTTT.

This chain uses TRBV6-5 with TRBJ2-5; 10 bases align to TRBD1. V trimming: 6 bases; J trimming: 5 bases; junction bases outside the gene matches: 12. Germline V gene lookup returns CDR1 MNHEY and CDR2 SVGAGI. The CDR3 runs to 16 residues. This CDR3 is CASSRGDRGFGETQYF. CDR3 in DNA: TGTGCCAGCAGCCGCGGGGACAGGGGATTTGGGGAGACCCAGTACTTC.